This TCR beta chain was documented in a study of blood T cell repertoires in COVID-19. Overall study context: Samples taken during acute and convalescent COVID-19 were collected in the United States, Italy and Spain. T cells, B-cell-depleted T cells, or PBMCs provided the cDNA or gDNA that served as material.

V was trimmed by 1 base and J by 4 bases, leaving 10 bases between them. The CDR3 has 14 residues. Per germline, CDR1 MDHEN and CDR2 SYDVKM. In the study's own analysis: Nucleated cell number was recorded as an estimate derived from reference gene primer amplification. Method: immunoSEQ multiplex PCR; TCRdb's copy keeps in-frame clones and lacks some. The DNA was the basis for D and trimming; V, J and clone size are from that table. The data contain over 200,000 clones, less than 90% of them seen just once; the ten biggest clones take up about 2%. The sequence was collected from a man aged 35-49 years with active or convalescent COVID-19. V usage is TRBV28 and J usage is TRBJ1-1; D possibly corresponds to TRBD1 (5 bases). Sequenced: peripheral blood. The CDR3 sequence: CASSLLGGITEAFF. The CDR3, as DNA: TGTGCCAGCAGTTTATTGGGGGGAATCACTGAAGCTTTCTTT.